The present TCR beta chain was sequenced within a study of blood T cell repertoires in COVID-19. Produced via immunoSEQ multiplex PCR; TCRdb's table is partial and in-frame only. The data contain around 300,000 clones, around 85% of them singletons. With 5 bases removed from V and 0 bases from J, the gap between germline ends came to 12 bases. This CDR3 comprises 15 residues. CDR1 and CDR2 (germline): SEHNR, FQNEAQ (reference sequence). The TCR comes from a woman aged 50 to 65 who had recovered from COVID-19. The chain combines TRBV7-9 with TRBJ2-3, with no clear D. The sequenced sample was PBMCs or T cells enriched from blood (not recorded which). Here the CDR3 reads CASSVVLGSTDTQYF. In nucleotides, the CDR3 is TGTGCCAGCAGCGTAGTACTCGGGAGCACAGATACGCAGTATTTT.